These T cell receptor beta chains were read from a single sample in a study of a mutant IDH1 vaccine in newly diagnosed glioma. The protocol was immunoSEQ multiplex PCR, while the TCRdb copy is restricted to in-frame clones and leaves out a portion. The data contain approximately 60,000 clones, more than 75% of them singletons. Antigens for these TCRs are unknown. This sample comprised PBMCs, obtained from a glioma patient whose treatment included an IDH1 peptide vaccine. Receptors were obtained from a man aged 30 to 45 with glioma. The CDR3 runs from the conserved cysteine through the conserved F or W. The order of the fields is J gene, V gene, clone size, D gene, CDR3 DNA, CDR3 protein. D genes are given only for firm matches. Clone sizes are given selectively: once, few, many, or a class where the clone is expanded.

TRBJ1-1	TRBV18	.	.	TGTGCCAGCTCACCACAGGCAGGGAAGGGGGTCGGGAACACTGAAGCTTTCTTT	CASSPQAGKGVGNTEAFF
TRBJ1-2	TRBV5-8	.	.	TGTGCCAGCAGCTTTCGGGTTGGCCCGCAAGGCTACACCTTC	CASSFRVGPQGYTF
TRBJ2-5	TRBV6-1	.	TRBD2	TGTGCCAGCAGTGTAAAGGGACTATACCAAGAGACCCAGTACTTC	CASSVKGLYQETQYF
TRBJ1-5	TRBV5-1	.	.	TGCGCCAGCAGCTCGTCGGGACCGTATAGCAATCAGCCCCAGCATTTT	CASSSSGPYSNQPQHF
TRBJ1-2	TRBV2	.	.	TGTGCCAGCAGTGCCTTTAACTATGGCTACACCTTC	CASSAFNYGYTF
TRBJ2-7	TRBV18	.	.	TGTGCCAGCTCACCCCCTGGGAGGACCTACGAGCAGTACTTC	CASSPPGRTYEQYF
TRBJ1-2	TRBV6-1	.	TRBD1	TGTGCCAGCAGTGATCTCCCGACAGGGGCCTATGGCTACACCTTC	CASSDLPTGAYGYTF
TRBJ1-1	TRBV19	.	TRBD1	TGTGCCAGTAGTCCCCACAGGGGGCGAGAAGCTTTCTTT	CASSPHRGREAFF
TRBJ2-1	TRBV6-1	few	TRBD2	TGTGCCAGCAGTGAAACTAGCGGGGCCTACAATGAGCAGTTCTTC	CASSETSGAYNEQFF
TRBJ2-7	TRBV27	.	.	TGTGCCAGCAGTGACTCCAACTACGAGCAGTACTTC	CASSDSNYEQYF
TRBJ1-5	TRBV4-1	few	.	TGCGCCAGCAGCCAAGGTAACGTCGGTCCTCAGCCCCAGCATTTT	CASSQGNVGPQPQHF
TRBJ1-4	TRBV14	once	TRBD1	TGTGCCAGCAGCCCCGGGACAGCAACTAATGAAAAACTGTTTTTT	CASSPGTATNEKLFF
TRBJ2-7	TRBV5-6	.	TRBD1	TGTGCCAGCAGCTTGGAGGCAGGGGGCGGCTATGTCGTGAGGTACGAGCAGTACTTC	CASSLEAGGGYVVRYEQYF
TRBJ1-5	TRBV6-1	.	TRBD1	TGTGCCAGCAGCTCCGGGACAGGGGGCTTTCAGCCCCAGCATTTT	CASSSGTGGFQPQHF
TRBJ1-2	TRBV21-1	.	.	TGTGCCAGCAGCAATAGGAACCGCCGGGACACCTACTTCTATGGCTACACCTTC	CASSNRNRRDTYFYGYTF
TRBJ1-5	TRBV6-6	.	.	TGTGCCAGCAGTTGGGGGGTCAATCAGCCCCAGCATTTT	CASSWGVNQPQHF
TRBJ1-6	TRBV7-9	.	.	TGTGCCAGCAGCTTAGAACAGCTCAATTCACCCCTCCACTTT	CASSLEQLNSPLHF
TRBJ1-2	TRBV6-5	.	TRBD1	TGTGCCTGCAACCCGGGACAGGGATATGGCTACACCTTC	CACNPGQGYGYTF
TRBJ2-5	TRBV11-2	.	.	TGTGCCAGCAGCTTCGTGAAGGGACGAGAGACCCAGTACTTC	CASSFVKGRETQYF
TRBJ2-7	TRBV15	.	.	TGTGCCACCAGCAGAGAGGCGGGATATTCCTACGAGCAGTACTTC	CATSREAGYSYEQYF
TRBJ1-2	TRBV12-5	once	.	TGTGCTAGTGGTTTGCCCACCCCGGGGAGATATGGCTACACCTTC	CASGLPTPGRYGYTF
TRBJ2-1	TRBV5-6	.	.	TGTGCCAGCAGCTTCGGGGGTCCTTCCTACAATGAGCAGTTCTTC	CASSFGGPSYNEQFF
TRBJ2-1	TRBV7-9	once	TRBD1	TGTGCCAGCAGACAGGGGGATGAGCAGTTCTTC	CASRQGDEQFF
TRBJ1-1	TRBV7-6	.	TRBD1	TGTGCCAGCAGCGCGCATCCGGGACAGGGCGTAATGAACACTGAAGCTTTCTTT	CASSAHPGQGVMNTEAFF
TRBJ2-7	TRBV28	.	.	TGTGCCAGCAGTTTAGGGTTAGGACGTCGAGAGCAGTACTTC	CASSLGLGRREQYF
TRBJ1-4	TRBV5-1	.	.	TGCGCCAGCAGCTGGGGGGAGATTAATGAAAAACTGTTTTTT	CASSWGEINEKLFF
TRBJ2-1	TRBV25-1	.	TRBD2	TGTGCCAGCAGTGACGCGGGGGGCTCCTACAATGAGCAGTTCTTC	CASSDAGGSYNEQFF
TRBJ1-2	TRBV28	.	TRBD1	TGTGCCAGCAGTTCCCCGGGACAGCATCTCTATGGCTACACCTTC	CASSSPGQHLYGYTF
TRBJ2-1	TRBV7-6	.	.	TGTGCCAGCAGCCAACGACCCCGGTCGGCAGAGTACAATGAGCAGTTCTTC	CASSQRPRSAEYNEQFF
TRBJ2-4	TRBV6-6	once	TRBD1	TGTGCCAGCAGTTCCATGGACAGGGGGCGAAACATTCAGTACTTC	CASSSMDRGRNIQYF
TRBJ2-4	TRBV7-9	.	TRBD1	TGTGCCAGCAGCACCTCGCAGGGGGTCGGAAACATTCAGTACTTC	CASSTSQGVGNIQYF
TRBJ1-6	TRBV9	.	.	TGTGCCAGCAGCGCGGGTCTTGGACCTTTTGGTAATCCACCCCTCCACTTT	CASSAGLGPFGNPPLHF
TRBJ2-5	TRBV5-4	.	.	TGTGCCAGCAGCTTGGAGGCAGCTCAAGAGACCCAGTACTTC	CASSLEAAQETQYF
TRBJ1-2	TRBV6-5	.	TRBD1	TGTGCCAGCAGTTACTCGTTTAGGACAGGATATGGCTACACCTTC	CASSYSFRTGYGYTF
TRBJ1-3	TRBV18	once	.	TGTGCCAGCTCACCCCGAACGGGTGTGTGGGGAAACACCATATATTTT	CASSPRTGVWGNTIYF
TRBJ1-2	TRBV5-5	.	TRBD1	TGTGCCAACAGTCCTCAACAGGGGTTACCAAACTATGGCTACACCTTC	CANSPQQGLPNYGYTF
TRBJ1-2	TRBV28	.	.	TGTGCCAGCAGGATAATCAGGGGTTGGGGCTACACCTTC	CASRIIRGWGYTF
TRBJ1-3	TRBV6-1	.	.	TGTGCCAGCAGTGAATTGCGGGGGTACACCATATATTTT	CASSELRGYTIYF
TRBJ2-6	TRBV6-1	.	.	TGTGCCAGCAGTGATCCCTTTAATCAGGGCATACGCTCTGGGGCCAACGTCCTGACTTTC	CASSDPFNQGIRSGANVLTF
TRBJ2-7	TRBV4-1	.	TRBD2	TGCGCCAGCAGCCATCCCTCCGGGACTAGAAGCTTCTACGAGCAGTACTTC	CASSHPSGTRSFYEQYF
TRBJ1-2	TRBV30	.	TRBD1	TGTGCCTGGAGTAACTCCGGGACAGGGTACACCTTC	CAWSNSGTGYTF
TRBJ1-5	TRBV27	.	.	TGTGCCAGCAGTTTAGGGGGGGTCAATCAGCCCCAGCATTTT	CASSLGGVNQPQHF
TRBJ1-3	TRBV13	.	.	TGTGCCAGCAGCTTAGGCCTTCTAGGAAACACCATATATTTT	CASSLGLLGNTIYF